This paragraph reports one T cell receptor beta chain. Its cognate antigen is unknown. Sorted-subset replicate PCR reactions were performed with 150 to 200 ng DNA, corresponding to tens of thousands of T cell genomes. Sequencing was performed with immunoSEQ multiplex PCR; in TCRdb, only in-frame clones are kept and a portion is missing. The table has fewer than 1.6 million clones, about 98.5% seen once. This specimen comes from a study of shared clonotypes between healthy human individuals. Study-wide context: Three plates each covered CD4 naive and memory; CD8 naive two, CD8 memory one. Study-level findings and limits: Generation probability values for non-shared clonotypes were lower than those for clonotypes shared by all four donors. Sampling included only blood; tissue repertoires likely differ.

What was sequenced was naive CD4+ T cells sorted from blood. Subset defined: CD45RA+ positively selected. The sequence came from a man aged 25-45 years in good health.

CDR3: CAISPRDGSSYEQYF. The CDR3 DNA reads TGTGCCATCAGTCCTCGGGATGGAAGCTCCTACGAGCAGTACTTC. The chain carries TRBV10-3 and TRBJ2-7, with TRBD2 as a possible D gene (5 bases). The length of the CDR3 is 15 residues. V was clipped by 5 bases and J by 0 bases, with 14 bases between them. Germline V gene lookup returns CDR1 ENHRY and CDR2 SYGVKD.